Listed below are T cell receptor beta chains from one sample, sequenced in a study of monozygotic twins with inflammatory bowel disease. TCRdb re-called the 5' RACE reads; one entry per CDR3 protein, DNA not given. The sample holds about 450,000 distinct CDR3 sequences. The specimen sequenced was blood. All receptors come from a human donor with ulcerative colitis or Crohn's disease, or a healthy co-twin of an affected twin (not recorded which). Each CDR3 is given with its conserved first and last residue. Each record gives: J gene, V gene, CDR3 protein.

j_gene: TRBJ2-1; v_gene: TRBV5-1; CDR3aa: CASSLRDLYNEQFF
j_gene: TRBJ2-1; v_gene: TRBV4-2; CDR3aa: CASSQGDTYQSYEQFF
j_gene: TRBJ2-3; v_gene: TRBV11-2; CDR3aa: CASSSGTSGTWWVGTDTQYF
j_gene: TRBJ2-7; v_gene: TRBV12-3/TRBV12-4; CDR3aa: CASSPRDRRGEQYF
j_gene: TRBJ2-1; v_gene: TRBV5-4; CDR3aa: CASSWDSYNEQFF
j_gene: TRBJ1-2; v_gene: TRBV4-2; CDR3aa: CASSQDPGQGDYYGYTF
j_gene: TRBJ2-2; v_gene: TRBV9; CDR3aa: CASSPAWRATGELFF
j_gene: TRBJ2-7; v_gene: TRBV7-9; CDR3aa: CASSARQGEGEQYF
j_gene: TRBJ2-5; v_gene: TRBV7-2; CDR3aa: CASSPTTQETQYF
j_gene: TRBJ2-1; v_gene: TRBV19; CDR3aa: CASSILGGEQFF
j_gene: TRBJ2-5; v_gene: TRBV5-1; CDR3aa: CASSPPLAGPQETQYF
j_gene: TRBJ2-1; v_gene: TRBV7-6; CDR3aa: CASSRAGQAYNEQFF
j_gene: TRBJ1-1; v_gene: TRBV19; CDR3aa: CASRAGNTEAFF
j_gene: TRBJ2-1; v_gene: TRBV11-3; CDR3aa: CASSLDPTRVAFF
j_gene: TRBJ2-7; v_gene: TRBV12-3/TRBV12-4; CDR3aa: CASTGLEGEQYF
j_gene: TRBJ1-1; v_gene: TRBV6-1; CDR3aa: CASSASGTGGSEAFF
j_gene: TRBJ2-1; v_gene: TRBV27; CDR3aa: CASTSTSGASYEQFF
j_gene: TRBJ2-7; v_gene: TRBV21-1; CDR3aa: CASSNSSEQYF
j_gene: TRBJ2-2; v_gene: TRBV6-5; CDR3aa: CASSYDTAANTGELFF
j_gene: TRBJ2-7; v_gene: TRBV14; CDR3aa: CASSPLAGTSRFEQYF
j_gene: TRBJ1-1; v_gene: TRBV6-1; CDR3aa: CASREAQGLGTEAFF
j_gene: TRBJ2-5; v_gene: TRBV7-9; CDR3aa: CASSWDWGEKTQYF
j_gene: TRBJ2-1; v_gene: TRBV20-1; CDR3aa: CSAEPRNNEQFF
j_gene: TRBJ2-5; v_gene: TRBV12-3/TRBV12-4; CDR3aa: CASSFWGETQYF
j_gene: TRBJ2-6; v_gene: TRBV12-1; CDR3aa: CASRGQGAKRANVLTF
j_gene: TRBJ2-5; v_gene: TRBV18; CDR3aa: CASSPFGDLETQYF
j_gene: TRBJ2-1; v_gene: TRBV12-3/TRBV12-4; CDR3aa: CASSFGASAYNEQFF
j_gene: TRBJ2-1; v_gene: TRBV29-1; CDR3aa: CSVEDARQGVQFF
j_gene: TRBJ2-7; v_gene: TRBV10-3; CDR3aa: CAIRTDLLYEQYF
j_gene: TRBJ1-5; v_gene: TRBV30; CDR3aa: CAWSPNRGGAGNQPQHF
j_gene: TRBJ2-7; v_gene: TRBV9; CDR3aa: CASSLSQGIDGEQYF
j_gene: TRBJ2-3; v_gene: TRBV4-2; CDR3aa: CASSQDLGAGTTDTQYF
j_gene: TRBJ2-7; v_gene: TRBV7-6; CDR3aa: CASSPTPTGTRNEQYF
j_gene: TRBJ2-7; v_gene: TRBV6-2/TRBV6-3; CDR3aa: CASSRSARQGRDEQYF
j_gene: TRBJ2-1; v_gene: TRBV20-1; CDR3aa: CSASRFHNEQFF
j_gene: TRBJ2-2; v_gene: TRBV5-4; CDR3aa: CASSRYGGANTGELFF
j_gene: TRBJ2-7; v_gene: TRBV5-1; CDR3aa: CASSGGTGDYEQYF
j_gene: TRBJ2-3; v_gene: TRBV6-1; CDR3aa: CASRGVGAGAVDTQYF
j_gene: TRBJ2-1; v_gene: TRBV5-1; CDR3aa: CASSFGTGTYEQFF
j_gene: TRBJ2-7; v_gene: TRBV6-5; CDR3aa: CASSYSARGEQYF
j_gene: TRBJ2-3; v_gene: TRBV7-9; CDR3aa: CASSFLVGVVDTQYF
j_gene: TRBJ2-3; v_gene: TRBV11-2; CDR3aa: CASSLGRLNVGTDTQYF
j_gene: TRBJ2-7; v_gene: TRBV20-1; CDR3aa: CSASRPDIYEQYF
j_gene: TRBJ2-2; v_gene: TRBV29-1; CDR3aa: CSVEDLAGTGTGELFF
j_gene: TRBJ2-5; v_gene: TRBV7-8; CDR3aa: CASSLGSPLETQYF
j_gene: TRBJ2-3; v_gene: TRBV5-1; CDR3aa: CASSFWGTSTDTQYF
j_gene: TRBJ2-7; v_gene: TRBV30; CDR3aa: CAWSQGLSPSFEQYF
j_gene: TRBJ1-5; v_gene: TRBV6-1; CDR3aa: CASSEVAGPQPQHF
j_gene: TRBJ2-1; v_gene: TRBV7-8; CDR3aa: CASSFLAGYEQFF
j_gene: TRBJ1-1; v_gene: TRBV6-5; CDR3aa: CASSYSGTGGRYTEAFF
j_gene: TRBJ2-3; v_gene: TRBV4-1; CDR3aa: CASSVTDSTDTQYF
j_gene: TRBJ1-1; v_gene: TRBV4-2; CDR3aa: CASSQAPGAGSTEAFF
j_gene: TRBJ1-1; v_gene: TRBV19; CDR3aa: CASSIQTVLNTEAFF
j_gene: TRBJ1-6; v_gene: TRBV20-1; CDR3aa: CSARGIEGIDSPLHF
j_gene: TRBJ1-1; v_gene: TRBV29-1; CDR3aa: CSVEGGPGDTEAFF
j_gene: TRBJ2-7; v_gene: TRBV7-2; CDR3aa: CASSPIPQSGSYEQYF